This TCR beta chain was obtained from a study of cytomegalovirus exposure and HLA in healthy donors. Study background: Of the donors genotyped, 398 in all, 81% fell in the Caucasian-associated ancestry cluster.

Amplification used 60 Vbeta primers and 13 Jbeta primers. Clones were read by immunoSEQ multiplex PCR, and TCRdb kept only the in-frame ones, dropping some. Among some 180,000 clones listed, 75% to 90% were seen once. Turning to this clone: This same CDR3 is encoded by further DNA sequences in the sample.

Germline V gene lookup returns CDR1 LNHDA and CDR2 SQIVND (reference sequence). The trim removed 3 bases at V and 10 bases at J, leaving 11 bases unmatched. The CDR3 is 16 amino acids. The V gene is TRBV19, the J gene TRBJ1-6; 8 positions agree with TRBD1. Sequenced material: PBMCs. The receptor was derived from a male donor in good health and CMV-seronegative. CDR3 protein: CASSISGQGISSPLHF. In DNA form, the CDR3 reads TGTGCCAGTAGTATCTCCGGACAGGGAATAAGCTCACCCCTCCACTTT.